The entry below gives a single TCR beta chain sequence along with its context. Grouping used clinical history reported by participants in a survey and questionnaire. This record belongs to a study of blood T cell repertoires in COVID-19. Study details: Sample material is recorded as cDNA or gDNA derived from T cells, B-cell-depleted T cells, or PBMCs.

The germline V gene has CDR1 SQVTM and CDR2 ANQGSEA. There are 12 residues in the CDR3. V dropped 5 bases and J dropped 7 bases, with 14 bases sitting between them. The protocol was immunoSEQ multiplex PCR, while the TCRdb copy is restricted to in-frame clones and leaves out a portion. Of over 200,000 clones in the sample, roughly 84% were seen once. This clonotype was sampled from a woman between 40 and 55 years old who had recovered from COVID-19. The chain has TRBV29-1 and TRBJ2-5; D might be TRBD2 (5 bases). The sequencing sample was made of PBMCs or T cells enriched from blood (not recorded which). The CDR3: CSVPTEAGTQYF. The CDR3 DNA reads TGCAGCGTTCCGACGGAGGCGGGGACCCAGTACTTC.